The entry below describes one TCR beta chain. Its antigen is still unknown. The input lacks base qualities; no much larger clone sits a single base away. Collaborating institutions collected whole blood in K2EDTA tubes following their own protocols. For TCRbeta analysis, collaborator samples were shipped as frozen whole blood, as isolated PBMCs, or as DNA extracted from either sample type. TCRbeta CDR3 regions were amplified from genomic DNA using the immunoSEQ Assay, a bias-controlled multiplex PCR. In the authors' own workflow: Nucleated cell counts per sample were estimated from amplification of reference gene primers within the assay. To quantify the absolute abundance of each unique TCRbeta CDR3 rearrangement, sequence reads were collapsed and filtered. Productive Simpson clonality was computed per sample as the square root of Simpson's diversity index over productive rearrangements. Here the immuneACCESS table is served through TCRdb, limited to in-frame sequences with V and J called. Missing clones are a known gap in these copies; in checked studies unresolved V genes cover under half, and the rest lacks a known reason. V, J and clone size derive from that table, while D and trimming were established from the DNA sequence. The sample yields 25,000 to 35,000 clones; 70% to 90% were counted once. The top ten clonotypes cover around 7% of the sample.

From its cysteine to its phenylalanine, the CDR3 spans 15 amino acids. The sequence is cut down to CDR3 DNA, 45 bases in frame from base 1. In the germline V gene, CDR1 corresponds to SNHLY and CDR2 to FYNNEI. The V end gives up 8 bases and the J end 7 bases, leaving 12 bases in the junction not matched to a gene. These data originate in a study of blood T cell repertoires in COVID-19 (dated by TCRdb to the early 2020s). Regarding the study in general: Samples from collaborators originated in the United States, Italy and Spain and spanned both the acute and convalescent phases of COVID-19. The material from the prospective study consisted of cDNA or gDNA derived from T cells, B-cell-depleted T cells, or PBMCs. Subjects who had been exposed to COVID-19, were actively infected with it, or had recovered from it provided the deeply sampled blood TCRbeta repertoires that made up the dataset. A freely available public database, intended as a resource for researchers studying the immune response to SARS-CoV-2, is where the repertoires were released. Samples came from the ongoing ImmuneRACE study (first 160 participants) plus 1,254 subjects from 6 global collaborators. A de-identified subject ID, COVID-19 status, age in years and sex were almost always included in the sample metadata. HLA class I and class II types, where available, came from metadata supplied by the sample provider rather than from assay-based typing.

The investigation overall reported the following: The amount of clinical and demographic metadata varied by source and participant and was provided uncurated.

The clonotype comes from a man aged 60 to 69 with active COVID-19. The chain employs TRBV2 and TRBJ2-5, with 11 bases matching TRBD2. Sequencing was done on a sample of peripheral blood. The CDR3 protein is CASEASGGLLGTQYF. At the DNA level, the sequence is TGTGCCAGCGAAGCTAGCGGGGGGCTCCTGGGGACCCAGTACTTC.